A selection of T cell receptor beta chains follows, all from one sample in a study of neurological immune-mediated disorders. TCRdb recomputed calls from the 5' RACE reads with MiXCR, one row per CDR3 protein. The sample records tens of thousands of distinct CDR3 sequences, approximately 9.2% being singletons. Sequences were obtained from PBMCs. The receptor set was obtained from a woman aged 40 to 55 in good health. Both conserved end residues are part of each CDR3. The order of the fields is V gene, clone size, J gene, D gene, CDR3 DNA, CDR3 protein. The D gene is left open where the match is weak. Size is stated for part of the rows, as once, few or many counts, or as a class when the clone is expanded.

v_gene: TRBV15; abundance: many; j_gene: TRBJ1-1; d_gene: -; CDR3nt: TGTGCCACCAGTGTAAATATGAACACTGAAGCTTTCTTT; CDR3aa: CATSVNMNTEAFF
v_gene: TRBV7-8; abundance: -; j_gene: TRBJ2-1; d_gene: -; CDR3nt: TGTGCCAGCAGCTCCCCCGTTCCCACCTACAATGAGCAGTTCTTC; CDR3aa: CASSSPVPTYNEQFF
v_gene: TRBV10-3; abundance: many; j_gene: TRBJ1-1; d_gene: -; CDR3nt: TGTGCCATCAGAGGAGGCGGGGGCAACACTGAAGCTTTCTTT; CDR3aa: CAIRGGGGNTEAFF
v_gene: TRBV6-2/TRBV6-3; abundance: few; j_gene: TRBJ1-6; d_gene: -; CDR3nt: TGTGCCAGCAGTTACTTCCCTTCACCCCTCCACTTT; CDR3aa: CASSYFPSPLHF
v_gene: TRBV7-2; abundance: many; j_gene: TRBJ2-7; d_gene: -; CDR3nt: TGTGCCAGCAGCTTAGGACAACCCGGGGCCTACGAGCAGTACTTC; CDR3aa: CASSLGQPGAYEQYF
v_gene: TRBV9; abundance: many; j_gene: TRBJ1-1; d_gene: -; CDR3nt: TGTGCCAGCAGCAAAGAGGGTCGACAGAACACTGAAGCTTTCTTT; CDR3aa: CASSKEGRQNTEAFF
v_gene: TRBV7-2; abundance: medium-sized; j_gene: TRBJ1-5; d_gene: TRBD1; CDR3nt: TGTGCCAGCAGCCCAGGGGGCGCGAGCAATCAGCCCCAGCATTTT; CDR3aa: CASSPGGASNQPQHF
v_gene: TRBV5-6; abundance: many; j_gene: TRBJ1-6; d_gene: -; CDR3nt: TGTGCCAGCAGCTATATTTCGTCAGATTCACCCCTCCACTTT; CDR3aa: CASSYISSDSPLHF
v_gene: TRBV7-6; abundance: many; j_gene: TRBJ1-6; d_gene: -; CDR3nt: TGTGCCAGCAGCTCACTGGGACCCGATTCACCCCTCCACTTT; CDR3aa: CASSSLGPDSPLHF
v_gene: TRBV12-3/TRBV12-4; abundance: many; j_gene: TRBJ2-7; d_gene: TRBD1; CDR3nt: TGTGCCAGCAGTGAATCATGGACAGGGAGCTCCTACGAGCAGTACTTC; CDR3aa: CASSESWTGSSYEQYF
v_gene: TRBV9; abundance: medium-sized; j_gene: TRBJ2-5; d_gene: TRBD2; CDR3nt: TGTGCCAGCAATAGCGGGAGTTCGGCAGAGACCCAGTACTTC; CDR3aa: CASNSGSSAETQYF
v_gene: TRBV7-6; abundance: many; j_gene: TRBJ1-5; d_gene: -; CDR3nt: TGTGCCAGCAGCTTAGTTGAGGAGGGGCAGCCCCAGCATTTT; CDR3aa: CASSLVEEGQPQHF
v_gene: TRBV6-5; abundance: many; j_gene: TRBJ2-1; d_gene: TRBD2; CDR3nt: TGTGCCAGCAGTACCGGACTAGCGGGCAACAATGAGCAGTTCTTC; CDR3aa: CASSTGLAGNNEQFF
v_gene: TRBV11-3; abundance: many; j_gene: TRBJ1-3; d_gene: TRBD1; CDR3nt: TGTGCCAGCAGTCGGGACAGCAACTCTGGAAACACCATATATTTT; CDR3aa: CASSRDSNSGNTIYF
v_gene: TRBV10-3; abundance: many; j_gene: TRBJ2-7; d_gene: -; CDR3nt: TGTGCCGTCGGACCGAATTCGGGGGACGAGCAGTACTTC; CDR3aa: CAVGPNSGDEQYF
v_gene: TRBV7-2; abundance: many; j_gene: TRBJ1-2; d_gene: -; CDR3nt: TGTGCCAGCAGCTTTCGGGGAATGACAGTCGCTAACTATGGCTACACCTTC; CDR3aa: CASSFRGMTVANYGYTF
v_gene: TRBV12-3/TRBV12-4; abundance: few; j_gene: TRBJ2-3; d_gene: TRBD1; CDR3nt: TGTGCCAGCAGTCTGGGACAGGGATACACAGATACGCAGTATTTT; CDR3aa: CASSLGQGYTDTQYF
v_gene: TRBV12-3/TRBV12-4; abundance: many; j_gene: TRBJ1-2; d_gene: TRBD1; CDR3nt: TGTGCCAGCAGTACCGGGACAGGGTATAGTGGCTACACCTTC; CDR3aa: CASSTGTGYSGYTF
v_gene: TRBV2; abundance: many; j_gene: TRBJ2-7; d_gene: TRBD1; CDR3nt: TGTGCCAGCAGTGAATTAATACGACAGGGGCGATCCGAGCAGTACTTC; CDR3aa: CASSELIRQGRSEQYF
v_gene: TRBV7-8; abundance: few; j_gene: TRBJ2-7; d_gene: -; CDR3nt: TGTGCCAGCAGACGTGACGCAGACGAGCAGTACTTC; CDR3aa: CASRRDADEQYF
v_gene: TRBV4-2; abundance: few; j_gene: TRBJ2-1; d_gene: TRBD2; CDR3nt: TGTGCCAGCAGCCCTGAGCGGGGGGAGCAGTTCTTC; CDR3aa: CASSPERGEQFF
v_gene: TRBV5-1; abundance: -; j_gene: TRBJ2-1; d_gene: -; CDR3nt: TGCGCCAGCAGCTTTCGCGTGGTAGACTCCTACAATGAGCAGCTCTTC; CDR3aa: CASSFRVVDSYNEQLF
v_gene: TRBV5-1; abundance: many; j_gene: TRBJ2-7; d_gene: TRBD2; CDR3nt: TGCGCCAGCAGCTTGAGGCGGGAGAGCCACGAGCAGTACTTC; CDR3aa: CASSLRRESHEQYF
v_gene: TRBV6-5; abundance: many; j_gene: TRBJ1-2; d_gene: TRBD1; CDR3nt: TGTGCCAGCAAGCCGGGACAGTTTTACTATGGCTACACCTTC; CDR3aa: CASKPGQFYYGYTF
v_gene: TRBV5-1; abundance: many; j_gene: TRBJ2-7; d_gene: TRBD1; CDR3nt: TGCGCCAGCAGCTTGGACAGGGGGCCCTACGAGCAGTACTTC; CDR3aa: CASSLDRGPYEQYF
v_gene: TRBV20-1; abundance: many; j_gene: TRBJ1-2; d_gene: TRBD1; CDR3nt: TGCAGTGCTAGAGATACAGGGGGCTATGGCTACACCTTC; CDR3aa: CSARDTGGYGYTF
v_gene: TRBV14; abundance: many; j_gene: TRBJ2-4; d_gene: TRBD2; CDR3nt: TGTGCCAGCAGCCAAGTGTCCGGGGGGTATGCCAAAAACATTCAGTACTTC; CDR3aa: CASSQVSGGYAKNIQYF
v_gene: TRBV10-3; abundance: many; j_gene: TRBJ1-2; d_gene: -; CDR3nt: TGTGCCATCAGCCGGGACCTCCTTATGAACGGCTACACCTTC; CDR3aa: CAISRDLLMNGYTF
v_gene: TRBV5-6; abundance: many; j_gene: TRBJ2-7; d_gene: TRBD1; CDR3nt: TGTGCCAGCAGCAAGGACAGGGGGCAGTACTTC; CDR3aa: CASSKDRGQYF
v_gene: TRBV20-1; abundance: -; j_gene: TRBJ1-5; d_gene: -; CDR3nt: TGCAGTGCTAAGGACACTAGCAATCAGCCCCAGCATTTT; CDR3aa: CSAKDTSNQPQHF
v_gene: TRBV7-9; abundance: many; j_gene: TRBJ1-2; d_gene: -; CDR3nt: TGTGCCAGCAGCCCCCTAGGGCGGTATGGCTACACCTTC; CDR3aa: CASSPLGRYGYTF
v_gene: TRBV6-2/TRBV6-3; abundance: many; j_gene: TRBJ2-4; d_gene: TRBD1; CDR3nt: TGTGCCAGCACCACCGGGACAGGCAGTTGGAGGGCCAAAAACATTCAGTACTTC; CDR3aa: CASTTGTGSWRAKNIQYF
v_gene: TRBV7-2; abundance: -; j_gene: TRBJ1-2; d_gene: -; CDR3nt: TGTGCCAGCAGCAAACTCGACAGCGTGTTCTATGGCTACACCTTC; CDR3aa: CASSKLDSVFYGYTF
v_gene: TRBV20-1; abundance: many; j_gene: TRBJ2-7; d_gene: TRBD1; CDR3nt: TGCAGTGCTTCACGGGACAGCCGGCCCTACGAGCAGTACTTC; CDR3aa: CSASRDSRPYEQYF
v_gene: TRBV9; abundance: many; j_gene: TRBJ1-1; d_gene: -; CDR3nt: TGTGCCAGCAGCGGGGGTATAGGGTCGGACACTGAAGCTTTCTTT; CDR3aa: CASSGGIGSDTEAFF
v_gene: TRBV5-1; abundance: many; j_gene: TRBJ2-7; d_gene: -; CDR3nt: TGCGCCAGCAGCTCGTACATGAGCTCCTACGAGCAGTACTTC; CDR3aa: CASSSYMSSYEQYF
v_gene: TRBV5-1; abundance: many; j_gene: TRBJ1-1; d_gene: -; CDR3nt: TGCGCCAGCAGCTCACAGACAGGCGGGAACACTGAAGCTTTCTTT; CDR3aa: CASSSQTGGNTEAFF
v_gene: TRBV7-9; abundance: -; j_gene: TRBJ2-3; d_gene: -; CDR3nt: TGTGCCAGCAGCTTGGCGGGACTCACAGATACGCAGTATTTT; CDR3aa: CASSLAGLTDTQYF
v_gene: TRBV18; abundance: -; j_gene: TRBJ2-7; d_gene: -; CDR3nt: TGTGCCAGCTCACCACTGGATAGCGTAAACGAGCAGTACTTC; CDR3aa: CASSPLDSVNEQYF
v_gene: TRBV6-5; abundance: many; j_gene: TRBJ2-5; d_gene: -; CDR3nt: TGTGCCAGCAGTTATGCCAGGGAAGGGCCAGAGACCCAGTACTTC; CDR3aa: CASSYAREGPETQYF
v_gene: TRBV6-6; abundance: many; j_gene: TRBJ2-2; d_gene: -; CDR3nt: TGTGCCAGCAGTTACCACCCGGCGGCCGGGGAGCTGTTTTTT; CDR3aa: CASSYHPAAGELFF
v_gene: TRBV12-3/TRBV12-4; abundance: many; j_gene: TRBJ2-7; d_gene: -; CDR3nt: TGTGCCAGCAGTTCCCTCATAGGAGGCGAGCAGTACTTC; CDR3aa: CASSSLIGGEQYF